This T cell receptor beta chain was profiled in a study of Graves' ophthalmopathy and Graves' hyperthyroidism. Beta-chain TCR CDR3 regions were amplified from RNA transcripts. HTBI primers were employed in first-round RT-PCR, then a second-round multiplex PCR followed. TCRdb analysed the multiplex PCR reads with MiXCR anew, one entry per CDR3 protein. This sample has about 740,000 distinct CDR3 sequences; about 44% occur once, and the top ten carry 40% to 55%. CDR3 size: 16 residues. With 5 bases removed from V and 3 bases from J, the gap between germline ends came to 17 bases. The germline CDR1 and CDR2 sequences are LGHNA and YNFKEQ. Comments on this clonotype: Its antigen remains unknown.

Active ophthalmopathy (CAS at least 3, NOSPECS at least 4), lasting under 3 months. Establishment of the diagnosis relied upon clinical symptoms, serum thyroxine, TRAb, thyroid ultrasound and orbital computed tomography. PBMCs were isolated by Ficoll-Paque density gradient centrifugation, using about 10 ml of fresh peripheral blood as the starting material. Study outcomes and limitations: Blood also held most thyroid clonotypes expanded above 0.001 frequency.

The chain is built from TRBV4-2 and TRBJ1-5; weak D call: TRBD1 (6 bases). The sequenced material came from peripheral blood. The origin of this receptor is an adult man with Graves' ophthalmopathy. CDR3 nucleotide sequence: TGTGCCAGCAGCACCACAGGTGGGGGCCTCAATCAGCCCCAGCATTTT. Amino acids: CASSTTGGGLNQPQHF.